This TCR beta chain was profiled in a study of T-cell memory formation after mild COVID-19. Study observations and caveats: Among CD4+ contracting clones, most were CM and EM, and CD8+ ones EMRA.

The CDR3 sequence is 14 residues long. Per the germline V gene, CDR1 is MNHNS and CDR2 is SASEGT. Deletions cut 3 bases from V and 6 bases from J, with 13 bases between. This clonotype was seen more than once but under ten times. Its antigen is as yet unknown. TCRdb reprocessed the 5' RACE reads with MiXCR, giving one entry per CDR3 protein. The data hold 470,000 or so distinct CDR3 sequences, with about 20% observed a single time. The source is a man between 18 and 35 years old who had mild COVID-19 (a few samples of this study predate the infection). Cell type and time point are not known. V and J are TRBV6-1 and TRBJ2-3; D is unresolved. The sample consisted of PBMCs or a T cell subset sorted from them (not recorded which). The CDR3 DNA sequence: TGTGCCAGCAGTGAGCTCCCACTATGGGATACGCAGTATTTT. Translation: CASSELPLWDTQYF.